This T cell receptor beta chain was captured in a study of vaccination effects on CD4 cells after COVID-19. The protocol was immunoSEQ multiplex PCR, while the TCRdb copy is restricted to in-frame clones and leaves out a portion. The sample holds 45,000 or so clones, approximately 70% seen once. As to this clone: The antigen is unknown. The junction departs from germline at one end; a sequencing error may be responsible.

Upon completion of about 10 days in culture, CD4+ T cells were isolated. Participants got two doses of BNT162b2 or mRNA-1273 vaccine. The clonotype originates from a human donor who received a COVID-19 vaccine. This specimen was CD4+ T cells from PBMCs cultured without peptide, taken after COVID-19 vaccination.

In nucleotides, the CDR3 is TGTGCCATCAGTGAGCGCAGCCAAATGAACTTC. Translation gives CAISERSQMNF. J is TRBJ2-7 and V is TRBV10-3; D not resolved. Germline values: CDR1 ENHRY, CDR2 SYGVKD. The CDR3 is made up of 11 amino acids.